These T cell receptor beta chains were read from a single sample in a study of cytomegalovirus exposure and HLA in healthy donors. Clones were read by immunoSEQ multiplex PCR, and TCRdb kept only the in-frame ones, dropping some. The data contain about 270,000 clones, about nine tenths of them seen just once; the ten biggest clones take up roughly 4%. Sequencing was carried out using PBMCs. The source is a man in his forties or fifties in good health and CMV-seropositive. Each CDR3 is given without its conserved first and last residue. Each record gives: J gene, V gene, CDR3 protein.

>TRBJ2-2|TRBV2
ASTLIGYANTGELF
>TRBJ1-2|TRBV29-1
SVEGQGASYGYT
>TRBJ1-3|TRBV29-1
SVLYRDYNTIY
>TRBJ1-5|TRBV28
ASSLQGAWNQPQH
>TRBJ2-7|TRBV6-1
ASSLSSGVSYEQY
>TRBJ2-1|TRBV28
ASSRLANEQF
>TRBJ2-2|TRBV5-8
ASSETSGRSTGELF
>TRBJ2-5|TRBV18
ASSPVREQETQY
>TRBJ1-4|TRBV14
ASSAPAGAAGWEKLF
>TRBJ2-2|TRBV13
ASSFQGANTGELF
>TRBJ1-5|TRBV28
ASSLGRVGRNQPQH
>TRBJ2-5|TRBV9
ASSVAPSGGEHQETQY
>TRBJ2-1|TRBV18
ASSPRVSLAAYYNEQF
>TRBJ2-7|TRBV5-6
ASSFGTSGYEQY
>TRBJ2-3|TRBV7-9
ASSPTPTSGFTDTQY
>TRBJ1-2|TRBV28
AGSLGVNYGYT
>TRBJ2-3|TRBV5-4
ASSLSGLALRSTDTQY
>TRBJ2-3|TRBV5-6
ASSLGGIRQY
>TRBJ2-7|TRBV13
ASSFYRGSDEQY
>TRBJ1-2|TRBV7-9
ASSSYDGGDGYT
>TRBJ2-7|TRBV4-3
ASSQETTVGYEQY
>TRBJ2-2|TRBV7-2
ASSVHPLRNTGELF
>TRBJ2-3|TRBV11-2
ASSPKLSGRALDTQY
>TRBJ2-2|TRBV27
ASSLSGRARTGELF
>TRBJ1-5|TRBV29-1
SVEDSGSNQPQH
>TRBJ2-7|TRBV4-1
ASSPPLAGVAVEQY
>TRBJ2-1|TRBV5-4
ASSLQQRDYNEQF
>TRBJ1-1|TRBV7-2
ASSFWTGNLNTEAF
>TRBJ2-1|TRBV29-1
SVEEETGGEF
>TRBJ2-2|TRBV21-1
ASSPKRPGENTGELF
>TRBJ2-7|TRBV29-1
SVGGQGISYEQY
>TRBJ1-1|TRBV4-2
ASADSGRGEAF
>TRBJ1-2|TRBV5-4
ASSLMGAARNYGYT
>TRBJ1-3|TRBV6-6
ASRPQIYGNTIY
>TRBJ1-1|TRBV27
ASSFGQLNTEAF
>TRBJ1-2|TRBV6-5
ASSYSTAYGYT
>TRBJ2-3|TRBV28
ASSLFGTSDPDTQY
>TRBJ2-3|TRBV5-5
ASSAGRGGSTDTQY
>TRBJ1-2|TRBV7-2
ASSLGPARAPRNYGYT
>TRBJ2-7|TRBV2
ASSEALSLDSYEQY
>TRBJ1-1|TRBV19
ASSMSGAMNTEAF